The next 24 T cell receptor beta chains were all read from a single sample in a study of cytomegalovirus exposure and HLA in healthy donors. Clones were read by immunoSEQ multiplex PCR, and TCRdb kept only the in-frame ones, dropping some. The data contain approximately 140,000 clones, roughly nine tenths of them seen just once; the ten biggest clones take up 2.5% to 3.5%. Specimen: PBMCs. The receptors originated from a man between 18 and 35 years old in good health and CMV-seronegative.

The genes are TRBV2 and TRBJ2-1, with D maybe TRBD2 (5 bases). This CDR3 has 14 residues. Trimming removed 3 bases from V and 7 bases from J, with 13 bases in between. Per germline, CDR1 SNHLY and CDR2 FYNNEI. The CDR3 coding sequence is TGTGCCAGCAGTGACTTTGAGGGCGTGAATGAGCAGTTCTTC. This encodes CASSDFEGVNEQFF. Supplemented by reference TRBV2 and TRBJ2-1, the full variable domain reads EPEVTQTPSHQVTQMGQEVILRCVPISNHLYFYWYRQILGQKVEFLVSFYNNEISEKSEIFDDQFSVERPDGSNFTLKIRSTKLEDSAMYFCASSDFEGVNEQFFGPGTRLTVL.

The gene calls are TRBV27 and TRBJ1-1; tentatively, D is TRBD1 (5 bases). CDR1 and CDR2 (germline): MNHEY, SMNVEV (reference sequence). The CDR3 length is 13 residues. V gave up 1 base and J gave up 6 bases, with 9 bases separating them. Here the CDR3 DNA reads TGTGCCAGCAGTTTATATCCGGGGGCTGAAGCTTTCTTT. Amino acids: CASSLYPGAEAFF.

The chain's CDR3 is CASSSTSGSEQYF. DNA of the CDR3: TGTGCCAGCAGCTCGACTAGCGGGAGTGAGCAGTACTTC. V usage is TRBV11-2 and J usage is TRBJ2-7, with TRBD2 matching 12 bases. This CDR3 has 13 residues. CDR1 and CDR2 from the germline V gene are SGHAT and FQNNGV. V dropped 4 bases and J dropped 7; count of bases not matched to a gene: 2.

The chain carries TRBV27 and TRBJ2-7; D not resolved. The V gene lost 2 bases and the J gene lost 0 bases, with 11 bases spanning the gap. This CDR3 spans 15 amino acids. Germline V gene sequence: CDR1 MNHEY, CDR2 SMNVEV (reference sequence). DNA of the CDR3: TGTGCCAGCAGTTTAGTCGGAGAATCCTCCTACGAGCAGTACTTC. Protein: CASSLVGESSYEQYF.

The chain is built from TRBV4-1 and TRBJ2-7, with 7 bases identical to TRBD1. CDR1 and CDR2 from the germline V gene are MGHRA and YSYEKL. V lost 3 bases, J lost 3 bases, and 17 bases stayed unmatched. The CDR3 spans 18 residues. The CDR3 is CASSQFAPPGQRVYEQYF. CDR3 nucleotide sequence: TGCGCCAGCAGCCAGTTTGCCCCACCGGGACAGCGAGTCTACGAGCAGTACTTC.

The CDR3, as DNA: TGTGCCACCAGCAGAGACTATAGCGGGGGGGCAGATACGCAGTATTTT. Its translation: CATSRDYSGGADTQYF. J is TRBJ2-3 and V is TRBV15; 11 bases are shared with TRBD2. The V gene's germline CDR1 is LNHNV and CDR2 YYDKDF (reference sequence). Unmatched junction bases numbered 3, after V lost 0 bases and J lost 4 bases. The CDR3 runs 16 residues.

The sample holds a few counts of this clone. The V gene is TRBV4-1, the J gene TRBJ1-3; possibly TRBD1 for D (6 bases). The germline V gene encodes CDR1 MGHRA and CDR2 YSYEKL. V dropped 3 bases and J dropped 0 bases, with 9 bases sitting between them. The CDR3 extends over 15 amino acids. DNA of the CDR3: TGCGCCAGCAGCCAGGGGACACGCTCTGGAAACACCATATATTTT. It yields the protein CASSQGTRSGNTIYF.

The chain links TRBV6-1 to TRBJ2-4; D gene uncertain. V was clipped by 1 base and J by 0 bases, with 7 bases between them. Per germline, CDR1 MNHNS and CDR2 SASEGT. The CDR3 extends over 15 amino acids. CDR3 amino acids: CASSEVSGAKNIQYF. CDR3 DNA sequence: TGTGCCAGCAGTGAAGTATCGGGAGCCAAAAACATTCAGTACTTC.

The rearrangement uses TRBV11-3 and TRBJ2-7; TRBD2 matches 14 bases. This CDR3 region has 17 residues. J lost 2 bases, V lost 5 bases, and 8 bases had no gene match. Germline-derived CDR1 and CDR2 are SGHNT and YENEEA. The CDR3: CASSRGLAGGITYEQYF. The CDR3 nucleotides read TGTGCCAGCAGCCGAGGACTAGCGGGGGGTATCACCTACGAGCAGTACTTC.

The count of this clone is one. The rearrangement uses TRBV6-1 and TRBJ1-1, with D maybe TRBD1 (5 bases). The V and J ends lost 5 bases and 2 bases respectively, with 15 bases between them. Germline V gene lookup returns CDR1 MNHNS and CDR2 SASEGT. The CDR3 contains 15 residues. CDR3 in DNA: TGTGCCAGCAGTACGACCGGGACTTATAACACTGAAGCTTTCTTT. It is translated as CASSTTGTYNTEAFF.

This clone was counted between two and nine times. CDR3 bases: TGTGCCATCAGTGACTCTCTAGCGGCCCAGTACTTC. It specifies CAISDSLAAQYF. The V and J genes are TRBV10-3 and TRBJ2-5, with TRBD2 matching 7 bases. The CDR3 has 12 residues. J was trimmed by 9 bases and V by 3 bases; bases with no gene match: 4. Germline CDR1 ENHRY, CDR2 SYGVKD.

This chain uses TRBV5-4 with TRBJ2-1; 10 nucleotides agree with TRBD1. Germline assignment: CDR1 SGHNT and CDR2 YYREEE (reference sequence). With 0 bases clipped from V and 4 bases from J, the junction kept 4 bases outside the gene matches. This CDR3 comprises 16 residues. This CDR3 reads CASSLAGQGGYNEQFF. DNA of the CDR3: TGTGCCAGCAGCTTGGCAGGACAGGGGGGGTACAATGAGCAGTTCTTC.

The V gene is TRBV5-1, the J gene TRBJ2-1, with 9 positions matching TRBD2. The V gene's germline CDR1 is SGHRS and CDR2 YFSETQ. Trimming removed 0 bases from V and 8 bases from J; junction bases left unmatched: 3. This CDR3 is built from 14 residues. CDR3 protein: CASSLDLAGDEQFF. As DNA, the CDR3 is TGCGCCAGCAGCTTGGATTTAGCGGGGGATGAGCAGTTCTTC.

This clone showed up just a few times. The chain is built from TRBV28 and TRBJ1-2; D gene uncertain. Germline CDR1 is MDHEN and CDR2 is SYDVKM. With 6 bases removed from V and 5 bases from J, the gap between germline ends came to 13 bases. The CDR3 extends over 13 amino acids. DNA of the CDR3: TGTGCCAGCAGCCCGGAGGGCCGATATGGCTACACCTTC. Translating gives CASSPEGRYGYTF.

The gene calls are TRBV10-3 and TRBJ1-3; TRBD1 aligns across 7 bases. V lost 5 bases and J lost 1; bases outside the gene matches: 5. The germline V gene has CDR1 ENHRY and CDR2 SYGVKD. The CDR3 extends over 15 amino acids. The DNA for the CDR3 is TGTGCCATCAGTATGGACAGGAGTTCTGGAAACACCATATATTTT. Translating gives CAISMDRSSGNTIYF.

The V and J genes are TRBV27 and TRBJ2-5; the D is unclear. The CDR3 totals 15 residues. The V gene lost 4 bases and the J gene lost 0 bases, with 12 bases spanning the gap. CDR1 and CDR2 from the germline V gene are MNHEY and SMNVEV (reference sequence). The DNA of the CDR3 is TGTGCCAGCAGTTCCTTAGGAGAGTACCAAGAGACCCAGTACTTC. Translated, it gives CASSSLGEYQETQYF.

The chain couples TRBV7-9 to TRBJ1-4; 8 bases fit TRBD1. Trimming removed 2 bases from V and 7 bases from J; junction bases left unmatched: 12. Germline CDR1 reads SEHNR; CDR2 reads FQNEAQ (reference sequence). CDR3 length equals 17 residues. CDR3 in DNA: TGTGCCAGCAGCTTATCTCAGGGGGCAGCTCCCAGTGAAAAACTGTTTTTT. Protein product: CASSLSQGAAPSEKLFF.

V gene TRBV6-6 combines with J gene TRBJ2-7; D not resolved. The CDR3 covers 12 residues. The V end lost 2 bases, the J end lost 6 bases, and 8 bases lay between the germline ends. Germline V gene data show CDR1 as MNHNY and CDR2 as SVGAGI (reference sequence). This chain's CDR3 is CASSYAGSEQYF. The CDR3 DNA follows: TGTGCCAGCAGTTACGCAGGATCCGAGCAGTACTTC.

The CDR3 spells CASRPGQRNTIYF. The CDR3 DNA sequence: TGTGCCAGCAGGCCGGGACAGAGAAACACCATATATTTT. The V and J genes are TRBV6-1 and TRBJ1-3, with TRBD1 identical over 7 bases. Per germline, CDR1 MNHNS and CDR2 SASEGT. Trimming cost V 6 bases and J 5 bases; bases outside gene matches: 4. The CDR3 consists of 13 residues.

The chain carries TRBV9 and TRBJ2-1; 7 bases line up with TRBD2. V trimming: 0 bases; J trimming: 13 bases; junction bases outside the gene matches: 10. The germline V gene has CDR1 SGDLS and CDR2 YYNGEE. This CDR3 comprises 14 residues. The CDR3: CASSVDERGTFQFF. The CDR3 DNA sequence: TGTGCCAGCAGCGTAGACGAGCGGGGCACATTTCAGTTCTTC.

The chain has TRBV19 and TRBJ2-7, with D maybe TRBD2 (6 bases). With 5 bases removed from V and 0 bases from J, the gap between germline ends came to 14 bases. This CDR3 region has 15 residues. Germline V gene data show CDR1 as LNHDA and CDR2 as SQIVND (reference sequence). The CDR3 sequence is CASSVGDSYSYEQYF. Here the CDR3 DNA reads TGTGCCAGTAGTGTGGGGGACTCGTACTCCTACGAGCAGTACTTC.

The V call is TRBV2, the J call TRBJ1-1, with D hard to call. V lost 7 bases and J 8 bases, leaving 14 bases between the germline ends. The CDR3 extends over 12 amino acids. Germline V CDR1 and CDR2: SNHLY, FYNNEI. Written as DNA, the CDR3 is TGTGCCAGCAACAGCCGCCCAGGAGAAGCTTTCTTT. Translating gives CASNSRPGEAFF.

This chain's CDR3 is CASSRGALGTNSFTF. In nucleotides, the CDR3 is TGTGCCAGCAGCCGCGGGGCCCTCGGGACCAACTCTTTCACCTTC. The V and J genes are TRBV5-8 and TRBJ1-2; possibly TRBD1 for D (5 bases). Trimming pared 4 bases from V and 13 bases from J, leaving 26 bases between. The CDR3 totals 15 residues. Germline V lookup: CDR1 SGHTS, CDR2 YDEGEE.

This chain uses TRBV7-2 with TRBJ1-2, with a possible D match to TRBD1 (5 bases). Germline CDR1 is SGHTA and CDR2 is FQGNSA. V was trimmed by 5 bases and J by 5 bases, leaving 21 bases between them. The CDR3 covers 16 residues. CDR3 nucleotide sequence: TGTGCCAGCAGCCCCCAGGTCCCGACAGATCCGTATGGCTACACCTTC. Protein sequence: CASSPQVPTDPYGYTF.